The source of this TCR beta chain is a study of T cell changes during pregnancy in multiple sclerosis. Clones were read by immunoSEQ multiplex PCR, and TCRdb kept only the in-frame ones, dropping some. This sample has 30,000 to 45,000 clones, with around 90% found just once. V was clipped by 7 bases and J by 0 bases, with 12 bases between them. Germline lookup yields CDR1 MNHNY and CDR2 SVGAGI (reference sequence). The CDR3 is made up of 14 amino acids. The sample consisted of CD4+ T cells from peripheral blood mononuclear cells, taken after pregnancy. The chain uses TRBV6-6 and TRBJ1-1, with D possibly matching TRBD1 (5 bases). This receptor was taken from a female donor with multiple sclerosis, enrolled in a pregnancy study. The CDR3 DNA reads as TGTGCCAGCACTGGGGGGGAAGTGAACACTGAAGCTTTCTTT. It codes for CASTGGEVNTEAFF.